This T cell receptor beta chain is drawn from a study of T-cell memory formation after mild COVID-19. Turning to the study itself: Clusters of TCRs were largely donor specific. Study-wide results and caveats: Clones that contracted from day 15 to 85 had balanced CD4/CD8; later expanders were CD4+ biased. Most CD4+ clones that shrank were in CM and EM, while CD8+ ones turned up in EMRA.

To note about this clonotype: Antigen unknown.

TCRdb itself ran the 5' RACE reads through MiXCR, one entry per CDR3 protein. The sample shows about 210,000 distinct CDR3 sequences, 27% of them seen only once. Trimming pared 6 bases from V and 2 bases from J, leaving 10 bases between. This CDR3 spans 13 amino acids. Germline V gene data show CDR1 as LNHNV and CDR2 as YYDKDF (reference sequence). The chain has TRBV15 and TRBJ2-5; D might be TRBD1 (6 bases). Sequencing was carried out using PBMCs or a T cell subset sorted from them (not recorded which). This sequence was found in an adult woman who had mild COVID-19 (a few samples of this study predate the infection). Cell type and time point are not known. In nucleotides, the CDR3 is TGTGCCACCAGTTACAGGGCTCAAGAGACCCAGTACTTC. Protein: CATSYRAQETQYF. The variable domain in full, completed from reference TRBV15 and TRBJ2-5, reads DAMVIQNPRYQVTQFGKPVTLSCSQTLNHNVMYWYQQKSSQAPKLLFHYYDKDFNNEADTPDNFQSRRPNTSFCFLDIRSPGLGDTAMYLCATSYRAQETQYFGPGTRLLVL.